Listed below are T cell receptor beta chains from one sample, sequenced in a study of shared clonotypes between healthy human individuals. Some clones are missing from TCRdb's copy, which holds only in-frame ones; the method was immunoSEQ multiplex PCR. The sample has 150,000 to 200,000 clones, 85% to 95% seen once; the top ten hold 0.067%. The specimen was naive CD4+ T cells sorted from blood. These receptors were taken from a woman under 40 in good health. Both conserved end residues are part of each CDR3. A D gene is named only where the DNA matches it firmly. Clone size, where shown, is once, few, many, or a class for clones that have expanded.

>TRBJ2-1|TRBV28|TRBD1|.
CASSLGGTGDNEQFF
TGTGCCAGCAGTTTAGGCGGGACAGGGGACAATGAGCAGTTCTTC
>TRBJ2-7|TRBV18|.|once
CASSPASSYEQYF
TGTGCCAGCTCACCGGCCAGCTCCTACGAGCAGTACTTC
>TRBJ2-7|TRBV19|.|.
CASSATRGSGPYEQYF
TGTGCCAGTAGTGCTACCCGAGGTAGCGGACCCTACGAGCAGTACTTC
>TRBJ2-7|TRBV28|.|once
CASSPSAGRLVYEQYF
TGTGCCAGCAGTCCATCGGCAGGGCGTTTAGTCTACGAGCAGTACTTC
>TRBJ2-3|TRBV9|.|.
CASTSGIGGPTDTQYF
TGTGCCAGCACTTCAGGAATCGGGGGGCCCACAGATACGCAGTATTTT
>TRBJ2-7|TRBV28|.|.
CASSPPGSIDEQYF
TGTGCCAGCAGCCCGCCCGGGTCCATCGACGAGCAGTACTTC
>TRBJ1-5|TRBV28|.|.
CASSLTSNVRQPQHF
TGTGCCAGCAGTTTAACCTCGAATGTCAGGCAGCCCCAGCATTTT
>TRBJ1-3|TRBV28|.|.
CASSLWSGNTIYF
TGTGCCAGCAGTTTATGGTCTGGAAACACCATATATTTT
>TRBJ2-2|TRBV29-1|.|.
CSVGPGLVSTGELFF
TGCAGCGTAGGGCCTGGTCTAGTAAGCACCGGGGAGCTGTTTTTT
>TRBJ2-7|TRBV7-9|TRBD2|.
CASSPPRRAGVREQYF
TGTGCCAGCAGCCCCCCGCGGAGAGCGGGAGTACGCGAGCAGTACTTC
>TRBJ2-7|TRBV7-6|.|.
CASSPGTLDDYEQYF
TGTGCCAGCAGCCCCGGGACATTGGACGACTACGAGCAGTACTTC
>TRBJ2-5|TRBV5-1|.|.
CASSFTRGMSGETQYF
TGCGCCAGCAGTTTTACCCGGGGGATGAGCGGAGAGACCCAGTACTTC
>TRBJ1-6|TRBV5-6|.|.
CASSLWGRVSSYNSPLHF
TGTGCCAGCAGCTTGTGGGGCAGAGTGAGCTCCTATAATTCACCCCTCCACTTT
>TRBJ1-2|TRBV4-1|.|once
CASSQRDGNYGYTF
TGCGCCAGCAGCCAACGGGACGGAAACTATGGCTACACCTTC
>TRBJ1-3|TRBV7-2|.|.
CASTHRNSGNTIYF
TGTGCCAGCACCCATAGGAACTCTGGAAACACCATATATTTT
>TRBJ2-2|TRBV19|.|.
CASSIVGVSNTGELFF
TGTGCCAGTAGTATAGTGGGGGTGTCGAACACCGGGGAGCTGTTTTTT
>TRBJ1-2|TRBV7-9|.|.
CASSPGIHGYTF
TGTGCCAGCAGCCCCGGGATCCATGGCTACACCTTC
>TRBJ1-2|TRBV28|.|.
CASTTGPHGYTF
TGTGCCAGCACTACAGGGCCCCATGGCTACACCTTC
>TRBJ2-1|TRBV25-1|TRBD2|.
CASSEKRSGLGGSHEQFF
TGTGCCAGCAGTGAAAAGAGGTCAGGACTAGGCGGGTCGCATGAGCAGTTCTTC
>TRBJ1-1|TRBV7-9|.|.
CASSLGQQKAFF
TGTGCCAGCAGCTTAGGACAGCAAAAAGCTTTCTTT
>TRBJ1-2|TRBV27|.|.
CASSLSPLQGGYTF
TGTGCCAGCAGTTTATCCCCCCTACAGGGTGGCTACACCTTC
>TRBJ2-7|TRBV14|.|.
CASSVRFSGTRATTYEQYF
TGTGCCAGCAGCGTGCGTTTTTCGGGGACAAGGGCGACTACCTACGAGCAGTACTTC
>TRBJ2-7|TRBV2|TRBD1|.
CASDRGPLEQYF
TGTGCCAGCGACAGGGGGCCGCTCGAGCAGTACTTC
>TRBJ2-2|TRBV29-1|.|.
CSVRGQTNTGELFF
TGCAGCGTCCGAGGGCAGACGAACACCGGGGAGCTGTTTTTT
>TRBJ1-2|TRBV5-8|.|once
CASSLGLPSYGYTF
TGTGCCAGCAGCCTGGGACTTCCAAGCTATGGCTACACCTTC
>TRBJ1-1|TRBV5-1|.|.
CASSLVVGVVTEAFF
TGCGCCAGCAGCTTGGTTGTAGGCGTGGTCACTGAAGCTTTCTTT
>TRBJ2-2|TRBV4-1|.|.
CASSRLGLSGGELFF
TGCGCCAGCAGCCGCCTAGGGCTCTCGGGCGGGGAGCTGTTTTTT
>TRBJ2-7|TRBV6-1|TRBD2|.
CASSFIGREGYEQYF
TGTGCCAGCTCTTTCATAGGGCGGGAGGGCTACGAGCAGTACTTC
>TRBJ2-3|TRBV18|.|once
CASSDRGLGTDTQYF
TGTGCCAGCTCCGACAGAGGTCTCGGCACAGATACGCAGTATTTT
>TRBJ1-2|TRBV7-8|TRBD1|.
CASSSTGGSNYGYTF
TGTGCCAGCAGCTCCACAGGGGGATCCAACTATGGCTACACCTTC
>TRBJ2-7|TRBV27|.|.
CASSPATSSASYEQYF
TGTGCCAGCAGCCCAGCGACTAGTTCCGCCTCCTACGAGCAGTACTTC
>TRBJ2-7|TRBV28|TRBD1|.
CASTQPRQGAREQYF
TGTGCCAGCACCCAACCCCGGCAGGGGGCGAGGGAGCAGTACTTC
>TRBJ2-7|TRBV7-2|TRBD2|.
CASSLKVTSGHASYEQYF
TGTGCCAGCAGCTTAAAGGTTACTAGCGGGCACGCTTCCTACGAGCAGTACTTC
>TRBJ2-7|TRBV11-2|.|.
CASSTPAQGRYEQYF
TGTGCCAGCAGCACGCCCGCTCAGGGGCGGTACGAGCAGTACTTC
>TRBJ1-5|TRBV5-1|TRBD1|.
CASSRSGQGNQPQHF
TGCGCCAGCAGCCGTTCAGGACAGGGTAATCAGCCCCAGCATTTT
>TRBJ2-7|TRBV11-2|TRBD1|.
CASSLVAGGYEQYF
TGTGCCAGCAGCTTAGTGGCAGGGGGCTACGAGCAGTACTTC
>TRBJ2-5|TRBV5-1|.|.
CASSLGDKIEQYF
TGCGCCAGCAGCTTGGGGGACAAGATAGAGCAGTACTTC
>TRBJ2-1|TRBV7-9|.|.
CASSLMGGEYNEQFF
TGTGCCAGCAGCTTAATGGGAGGAGAATACAATGAGCAGTTCTTC
>TRBJ2-3|TRBV9|TRBD2|.
CASSPSELAGVGTDTQYF
TGTGCCAGCAGCCCTTCGGAGCTAGCGGGAGTGGGCACAGATACGCAGTATTTT
>TRBJ2-1|TRBV11-3|TRBD2|.
CASSRDGTSGYNEQFF
TGTGCCAGCAGCAGAGACGGGACTAGCGGGTACAATGAGCAGTTCTTC
>TRBJ2-7|TRBV21-1|.|.
CASTRDGRVFPYEQYF
TGTGCCAGCACCCGCGATGGTAGGGTGTTCCCCTACGAGCAGTACTTC
>TRBJ2-3|TRBV10-3|TRBD2|.
CAPNGGRADTQYF
TGTGCCCCAAATGGCGGGAGAGCAGATACGCAGTATTTT
>TRBJ2-1|TRBV11-3|TRBD2|.
CASSSPGLAASSVNNEQFF
TGTGCCAGCAGCTCCCCTGGGCTAGCGGCCTCTTCGGTAAACAATGAGCAGTTCTTC
>TRBJ2-3|TRBV28|.|.
CASSLQGVPDTQYF
TGTGCCAGCAGTTTACAGGGAGTACCAGATACGCAGTATTTT
>TRBJ1-1|TRBV6-1|TRBD1|once
CATTGGLMNTEAFF
TGTGCCACCACAGGGGGATTAATGAACACTGAAGCTTTCTTT
>TRBJ2-5|TRBV6-4|TRBD1|.
CASHIQDRDLETQYF
TGTGCCAGCCATATTCAGGACAGGGATTTGGAGACCCAGTACTTC
>TRBJ2-7|TRBV7-6|.|.
CASSFDTQTYEQYF
TGTGCCAGCAGCTTCGACACGCAGACCTACGAGCAGTACTTC
>TRBJ2-1|TRBV28|TRBD2|.
CASSELGLAGGRHEQFF
TGTGCCAGCAGTGAACTCGGACTAGCGGGAGGGCGTCACGAGCAGTTCTTC
>TRBJ1-5|TRBV27|.|.
CASSLSLGGNQPQHF
TGTGCCAGCAGTTTATCACTGGGCGGCAATCAGCCCCAGCATTTT
>TRBJ2-7|TRBV14|TRBD1|.
CASSPRGQGAFYEQYF
TGTGCCAGCAGCCCCCGTGGTCAGGGGGCCTTCTACGAGCAGTACTTC
>TRBJ2-3|TRBV2|.|.
CASSEIAVSTDTQYF
TGTGCCAGCAGTGAAATAGCGGTTAGCACAGATACGCAGTATTTT
>TRBJ2-5|TRBV27|.|.
CASSTWGQAGTQYF
TGTGCCAGCAGTACCTGGGGCCAGGCGGGGACCCAGTACTTC
>TRBJ2-1|TRBV5-6|.|.
CASSGPQAGIYNEQFF
TGTGCCAGCAGCGGACCTCAAGCGGGTATATACAATGAGCAGTTCTTC